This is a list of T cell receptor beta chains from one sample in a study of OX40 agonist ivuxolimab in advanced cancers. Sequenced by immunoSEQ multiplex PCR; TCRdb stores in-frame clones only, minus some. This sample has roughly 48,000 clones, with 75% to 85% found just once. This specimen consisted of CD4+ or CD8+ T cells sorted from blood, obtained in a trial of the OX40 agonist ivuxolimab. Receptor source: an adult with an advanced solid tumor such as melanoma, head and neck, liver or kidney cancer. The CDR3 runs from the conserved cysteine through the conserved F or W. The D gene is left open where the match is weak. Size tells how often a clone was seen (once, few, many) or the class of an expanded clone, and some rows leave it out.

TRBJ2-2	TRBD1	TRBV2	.	TGTGCCAGCAGCGACATCCGATTTGGGACAGGGTACACCGGGGAGCTGTTTTTT	CASSDIRFGTGYTGELFF
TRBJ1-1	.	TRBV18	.	TGTGCCAGCTCACCACCCGGGAGGGAGGAGAACACTGAAGCTTTCTTT	CASSPPGREENTEAFF
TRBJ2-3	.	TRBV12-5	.	TGTGCTAGTGGGAAACGGACAGATACGCAGTATTTT	CASGKRTDTQYF
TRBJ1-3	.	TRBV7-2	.	TGTGCCAGCAGCTTAGTTGCGGGTTTAGGAAACACCATATATTTT	CASSLVAGLGNTIYF
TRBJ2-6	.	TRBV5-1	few	TGCGCCAGCAGCGAACTATTCTCTGGGGCCAACGTCCTGACTTTC	CASSELFSGANVLTF
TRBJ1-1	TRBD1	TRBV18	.	TGTGCCAGCTCAGGACAGGGAAGGGACACTGAAGCTTTCTTT	CASSGQGRDTEAFF
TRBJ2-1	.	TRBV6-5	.	TGTGCCAGCCGTAAAGGTTGGAGTGAGCAGTTCTTC	CASRKGWSEQFF
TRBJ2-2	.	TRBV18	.	TGTGCCAGCTCACCGAGGGACAACACCGGGGAGCTGTTTTTT	CASSPRDNTGELFF
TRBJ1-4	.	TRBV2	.	TGTGCCAGCATGGATCGTGAAAAACTGTTTTTT	CASMDREKLFF
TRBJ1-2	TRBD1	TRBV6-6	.	TGTGCCAGCAGTCTCCGGACAGGGGATGGCTACACCTTC	CASSLRTGDGYTF
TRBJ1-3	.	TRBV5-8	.	TGTGCCAGCTTCTTCGGGACGTCTGGAAACACCATATATTTT	CASFFGTSGNTIYF
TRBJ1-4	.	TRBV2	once	TGTGCCAGCAGAACCGGGGGAAATAATGAAAAACTGTTTTTT	CASRTGGNNEKLFF
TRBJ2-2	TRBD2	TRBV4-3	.	TGCGCCAGCAGCAACCTAGCGGGGGCAAACACCGGGGAGCTGTTTTTT	CASSNLAGANTGELFF
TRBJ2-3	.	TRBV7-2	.	TGTGCCAGCAGCTTCTACTCAGGGACAGATACGCAGTATTTT	CASSFYSGTDTQYF
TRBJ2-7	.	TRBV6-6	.	TGTGCCAGCAGTGACCGAAGGGGGGCCCACGAGCAGTACTTC	CASSDRRGAHEQYF
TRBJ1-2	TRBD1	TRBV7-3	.	TGTGCCAGCAGCTGGGCTGGGACAGGACCCTATGGCTACACCTTC	CASSWAGTGPYGYTF
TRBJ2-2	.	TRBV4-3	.	TGCGCCAGCAGCCGGAACGCCCTTACCGGGGAGCTGTTTTTT	CASSRNALTGELFF
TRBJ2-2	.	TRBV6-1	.	TGTGCCAGCAGTGAAGTGAGCTTTTGGAGCACCGGGGAGCTGTTTTTT	CASSEVSFWSTGELFF
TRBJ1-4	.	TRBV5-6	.	TGTGCCAGCAGCCTTATTGCAACTAATGAAAAACTGTTTTTT	CASSLIATNEKLFF
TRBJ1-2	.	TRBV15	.	TGTGCCACCAGCAGAGATCGCTATGGCTACACCTTC	CATSRDRYGYTF
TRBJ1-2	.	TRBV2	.	TGTGCCAGCAGCGGGGGACCTTCCTATGGCTACACCTTC	CASSGGPSYGYTF
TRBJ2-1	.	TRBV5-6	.	TGTGCCAGCAGCTTGCGGGGTTTTCAGTTCTTC	CASSLRGFQFF
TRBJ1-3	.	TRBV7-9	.	TGTGCCAGCAGCTCACCCGGGGGGTCCGGAAACACCATATATTTT	CASSSPGGSGNTIYF
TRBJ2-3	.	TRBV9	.	TGTGCCAGCAGCACCCAGGCGACTCCGGGGGCAGATACGCAGTATTTT	CASSTQATPGADTQYF
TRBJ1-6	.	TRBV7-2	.	TGTGCCAGCAGCTTAGCGCCCCCGTCGCCCCTCCACTTT	CASSLAPPSPLHF
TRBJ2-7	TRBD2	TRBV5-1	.	TGCGCCGGCAGCTTGTTCGGCGGGGGGTACGAGCAGTACTTC	CAGSLFGGGYEQYF
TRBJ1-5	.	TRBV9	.	TGTGCCAGCAGCGTAGGGGTTGATCAGCCCCAGCATTTT	CASSVGVDQPQHF
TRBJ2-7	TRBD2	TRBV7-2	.	TGTGCCAGCAGCTTAGACGGGGGGATTACCTACGAGCAGTACTTC	CASSLDGGITYEQYF
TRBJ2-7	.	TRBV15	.	TGTGCCACTAGCCGACTTATCCTGCCCTACGAGCAGTACTTC	CATSRLILPYEQYF
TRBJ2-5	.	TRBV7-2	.	TGTGCCAGCAGCCGATTTGCCCTACAAGAGACCCAGTACTTC	CASSRFALQETQYF
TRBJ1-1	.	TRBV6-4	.	TGTGCCAGCAGCGAGGACGGGCCCGAGGCTTTCTTT	CASSEDGPEAFF
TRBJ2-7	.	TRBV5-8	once	TGTGCCAGCAGCTCAGGGGCCGAGCAGTACTTC	CASSSGAEQYF
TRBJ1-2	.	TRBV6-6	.	TGTGCCAGCACCCTAAGCAGGGGAGGCTATGGCTACACCTTC	CASTLSRGGYGYTF
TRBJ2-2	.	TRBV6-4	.	TGTGCCAGCAGCCCGGGGGCCCCGAACACCGGGGAGCTGTTTTTT	CASSPGAPNTGELFF
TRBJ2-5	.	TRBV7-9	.	TGTGCCAGCAGCCCGTATGGGCGGGAGACCCAGTACTTC	CASSPYGRETQYF
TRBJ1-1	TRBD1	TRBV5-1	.	TGCGCCAGCAGCTTGTGGGGACAGGGGGCGGCTGAAGCTTTCTTT	CASSLWGQGAAEAFF
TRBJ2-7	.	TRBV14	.	TGTGCCAGCAGCCTCAATCTACAGGAGTATCCCGCCTTC	CASSLNLQEYPAF
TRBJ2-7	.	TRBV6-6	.	TGTGCCAGCAGTTACTCGAGATGGGAGGACGAGCAGTACTTC	CASSYSRWEDEQYF
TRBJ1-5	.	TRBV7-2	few	TGTGCCAGCAGCCCAGACACATATCAGCCCCAGCATTTT	CASSPDTYQPQHF
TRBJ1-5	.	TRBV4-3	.	TGCGCCAGCAGCCAAGTTTATAGCAATCAGCCCCAGCATTTT	CASSQVYSNQPQHF
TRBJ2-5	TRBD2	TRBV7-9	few	TGTGCCAGCAGCTCTGACTGGGGCGGGGGGGAAGAGACCCAGTACTTC	CASSSDWGGGEETQYF
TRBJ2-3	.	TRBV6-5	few	TGTGCCAGCAGTTACAGGTCGAGCGCAGATACGCAGTATTTT	CASSYRSSADTQYF
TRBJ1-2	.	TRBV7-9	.	TGTGCCAGCAGCCTCTTTGGGGTCAGGGGCTACACCTTC	CASSLFGVRGYTF
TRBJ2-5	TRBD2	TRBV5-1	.	TGCGCCAGCAGCTTGGCCTTGGTAGCGGGGAAAGAGACCCAGTACTTC	CASSLALVAGKETQYF
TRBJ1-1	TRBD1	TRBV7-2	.	TGTGCCAGCAGCCCCCCGGGACAGCCCTTGAACACTGAAGCTTTCTTT	CASSPPGQPLNTEAFF
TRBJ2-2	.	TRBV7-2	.	TGTGCCAGCAGTCGGGCAAAAGCGAACACCGGGGAGCTGTTTTTT	CASSRAKANTGELFF
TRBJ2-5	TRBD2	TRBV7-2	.	TGTGCCAGCAGCTTAGGGAGTGGCGGGGGGGCGGCGGAGACCCAGTACTTC	CASSLGSGGGAAETQYF
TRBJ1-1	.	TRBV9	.	TGTGCCAGCAGCGTAACAGCAATGAACACTGAAGCTTTCTTT	CASSVTAMNTEAFF
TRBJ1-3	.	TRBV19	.	TGTGCCTCCGAACCGACCCCGCGCTACACCATATATTTT	CASEPTPRYTIYF
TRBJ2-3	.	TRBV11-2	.	TGTGCCAGCAGCTTGAGTACAGCCTTACTAGGCACAGATACGCAGTATTTT	CASSLSTALLGTDTQYF
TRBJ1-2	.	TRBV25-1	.	TGTGCCAGCAGTCCTTCGGGAACCGTCTATGGCTACACCTTC	CASSPSGTVYGYTF
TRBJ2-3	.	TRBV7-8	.	TGTGCCAGCAGCTTAATGGGGGTTACCGCTCTGGATACGCAGTATTTT	CASSLMGVTALDTQYF
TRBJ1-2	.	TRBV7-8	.	TGTGCCAGCAGCTTTACACAGGGTGCCTATGGCTACACCTTC	CASSFTQGAYGYTF